This T cell receptor (beta chain) was identified in a study of shared clonotypes between healthy human individuals. Produced via immunoSEQ multiplex PCR; TCRdb's table is partial and in-frame only. Of about 960,000 clones listed, less than 85% are singletons. The CDR3 spans 14 residues. From germline, CDR1 is SGHNT and CDR2 YENEEA. Trimming pared 3 bases from V and 3 bases from J, leaving 9 bases between. The sequence was obtained from a man aged 18 to 35 in good health. Sequencing was carried out using memory CD4+ T cells sorted from blood. As for subset: CD45RA-negative fraction. The rearrangement uses TRBV11-3 and TRBJ2-1; D may be TRBD2 (6 bases). CDR3 coding DNA: TGTGCCAGCAGCTTGGGCGGGGTCTACAATGAGCAGTTCTTC. Amino acid sequence: CASSLGGVYNEQFF.